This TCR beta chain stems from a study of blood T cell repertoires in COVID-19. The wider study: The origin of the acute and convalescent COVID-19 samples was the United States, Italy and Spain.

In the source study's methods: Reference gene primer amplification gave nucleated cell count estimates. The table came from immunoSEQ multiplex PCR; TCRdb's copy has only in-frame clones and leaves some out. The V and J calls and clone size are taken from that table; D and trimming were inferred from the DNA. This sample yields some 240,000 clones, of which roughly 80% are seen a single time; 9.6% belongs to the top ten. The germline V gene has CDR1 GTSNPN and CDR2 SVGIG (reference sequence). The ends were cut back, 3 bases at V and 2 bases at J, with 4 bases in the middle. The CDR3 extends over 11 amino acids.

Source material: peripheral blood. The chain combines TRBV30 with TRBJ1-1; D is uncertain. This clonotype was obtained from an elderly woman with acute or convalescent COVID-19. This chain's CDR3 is CAWSYNTEAFF. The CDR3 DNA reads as TGTGCCTGGAGCTACAACACTGAAGCTTTCTTT.